This passage covers 8 T cell receptor beta chains from one sample sequenced in a study of blood T cell repertoires in COVID-19. Clones were read by immunoSEQ multiplex PCR, and TCRdb kept only the in-frame ones, dropping some. This table has about 200,000 clones, 81% appearing once. The source material was peripheral blood. The receptors stem from a woman older than 75 with acute or convalescent COVID-19.

The CDR3 region is CASSEGRGLSRNTEAFF. The CDR3 DNA reads as TGTGCCAGCAGTGAAGGCAGGGGGCTCTCGAGGAACACTGAAGCTTTCTTT. The chain carries TRBV6-1 and TRBJ1-1, with 8 bases lining up with TRBD1. Germline V lookup: CDR1 MNHNS, CDR2 SASEGT. The V segment lost 1 base and the J segment 1 base; nucleotides outside the gene matches: 8. The CDR3 spans 17 residues.

The V gene is TRBV5-1, the J gene TRBJ2-7, with 8 bases that match TRBD2. This CDR3 is 14 amino acids long. Germline loops: CDR1 SGHRS, CDR2 YFSETQ. V lost 5 bases and J lost 3; bases outside the gene matches: 7. As DNA, the CDR3 is TGCGCCAGCAGAACGGGGGGGATCGACTACGAGCAGTACTTC. Translation gives CASRTGGIDYEQYF. Supplemented by reference TRBV5-1 and TRBJ2-7, the full variable domain reads KAGVTQTPRYLIKTRGQQVTLSCSPISGHRSVSWYQQTPGQGLQFLFEYFSETQRNKGNFPGRFSGRQFSNSRSEMNVSTLELGDSALYLCASRTGGIDYEQYFGPGTRLTVT.

This chain links TRBV7-9 with TRBJ2-2, with 9 bases lining up with TRBD1. The V and J ends lost 4 bases and 1 base, in that order; junction bases with no gene match: 10. Germline V lookup: CDR1 SEHNR, CDR2 FQNEAQ (reference sequence). The CDR3 has 18 residues. The CDR3 sequence is CASSSSGWTGENTGELFF. CDR3 sequence (DNA): TGTGCCAGCAGCTCCTCGGGGTGGACAGGGGAGAACACCGGGGAGCTGTTTTTT. The whole variable domain, filled in from reference TRBV7-9 and TRBJ2-2, reads DTGVSQNPRHKITKRGQNVTFRCDPISEHNRLYWYRQTLGQGPEFLTYFQNEAQLEKSRLLSDRFSAERPKGSFSTLEIQRTEQGDSAMYLCASSSSGWTGENTGELFFGEGSRLTVL.

The rearrangement links TRBV14 to TRBJ2-7; TRBD1 matches at 8 bases. The CDR3 is 15 residues long. V gave up 5 bases and J gave up 0 bases; unmatched junction bases: 6. Germline V gene lookup returns CDR1 SGHDN and CDR2 FVKESK. In DNA, the CDR3 is TGTGCCAGCAGCTCGCGACAGGGGCTCTCCTACGAGCAGTACTTC. Residues: CASSSRQGLSYEQYF.

V is TRBV7-9 and J is TRBJ1-2; the D is unclear. With 5 bases removed from V and 2 bases from J, the gap between germline ends came to 15 bases. Germline V lookup: CDR1 SEHNR, CDR2 FQNEAQ (reference sequence). The CDR3 loop spans 15 amino acids. The CDR3, as DNA: TGTGCCAGCAGCCTTGCCGGGAACGTGAACTATGGCTACACCTTC. As protein: CASSLAGNVNYGYTF.

This chain links TRBV5-5 with TRBJ1-4; D not certain. CDR1 is SGHKS and CDR2 is YYEKEE in the germline V gene (reference sequence). This CDR3 is 15 amino acids long. V gave up 4 bases and J gave up 2 bases, with 12 bases separating them. The CDR3 region is CASSPRTGTNEKLFF. The CDR3 DNA sequence: TGTGCCAGCAGCCCCCGGACGGGGACTAATGAAAAACTGTTTTTT.

The CDR3 protein is CASSFVGGGEQYF. The CDR3 DNA is TGTGCCAGCAGTTTCGTAGGGGGCGGCGAGCAGTACTTC. The gene calls are TRBV12-3 or TRBV12-4 and TRBJ2-7; 7 bases map to TRBD1. Trimming at V came to 3 bases and at J to 6 bases, leaving 5 bases not matched to a gene. CDR3 length: 13 residues.

CDR3 residues: CASSLAPRDRVGQYF. In DNA, the CDR3 is TGTGCCAGCAGCTTGGCACCCCGGGACAGGGTGGGCCAGTACTTC. This chain connects TRBV5-6 to TRBJ2-7, with 9 bases aligning to TRBD1. This CDR3 contains 15 residues. Germline V CDR1 and CDR2: SGHDT, YYEEEE. The V segment lost 0 bases and the J segment 10 bases; nucleotides outside the gene matches: 11.